The 15 T cell receptor beta chains reported below all come from one sample, sequenced in a study of immune evolution from preneoplasia to lung adenocarcinoma. Assay used: immunoSEQ multiplex PCR; TCRdb lists only in-frame clones, some missing. The sample comprises about 4,800 clones, nearly 80% of which are singletons, and approximately 26% rests with the top ten. Source material: FFPE normal lung tissue adjacent to the tumor. These receptor sequences come from a person between 60 and 69 years old with lung adenocarcinoma.

The chain recombines TRBV9 with TRBJ2-3; the match to TRBD2 covers 10 bases. CDR1 is SGDLS, CDR2 YYNGEE, per germline. The CDR3 is 17 residues long. The trim removed 4 bases at V and 2 bases at J, leaving 10 bases unmatched. CDR3 sequence: CASSSSGRAIPTDTQYF. As DNA, the CDR3 is TGTGCCAGCAGCTCCAGCGGGAGGGCCATACCCACAGATACGCAGTATTTT. Variable domain in full (rest from reference TRBV9 and TRBJ2-3): DSGVTQTPKHLITATGQRVTLRCSPRSGDLSVYWYQQSLDQGLQFLIQYYNGEERAKGNILERFSAQQFPDLHSELNLSSLELGDSALYFCASSSSGRAIPTDTQYFGPGTRLTVL.

The CDR3 is CASSAPGSGTGELFF. The CDR3 DNA follows: TGCGCCAGCAGTGCCCCCGGGTCAGGAACGGGGGAGCTGTTTTTT. The chain has TRBV10-1 and TRBJ2-2; D ambiguous. CDR1 is WNHNN and CDR2 is SYGVQD in the germline V gene (reference sequence). Trimming removed 4 bases from V and 8 bases from J, with 17 bases in between. CDR3 length equals 15 residues.

The chain has TRBV4-2 and TRBJ2-3; 15 positions match TRBD2. The germline V gene encodes CDR1 LGHNA and CDR2 YNFKEQ. Trimming at V came to 4 bases and at J to 1 base, leaving 12 bases not matched to a gene. This CDR3 region has 20 residues. The chain's CDR3 is CASSPTPGLAGGTGTDTQYF. The DNA of the CDR3 is TGTGCCAGCAGCCCGACCCCCGGACTAGCGGGAGGGACCGGCACAGATACGCAGTATTTT.

The chain couples TRBV6-5 to TRBJ1-4; 10 positions match TRBD1. CDR3 size: 15 residues. V was clipped by 2 bases and J by 9 bases; unmatched bases: 6. In germline, CDR1 is MNHEY, CDR2 SVGAGI. In DNA form, the CDR3 reads TGTGCCAGCAGTTACAGGTTGGGACAGGGGCAAAAACTGTTTTTT. Amino acid sequence: CASSYRLGQGQKLFF.

V and J are TRBV7-9 and TRBJ2-2, with 11 bases identical to TRBD2. The J segment lost 3 bases and the V segment lost 5 bases, leaving 8 bases of the junction unmatched. The CDR3 contains 17 residues. Looked up from germline, CDR1 is SEHNR and CDR2 is FQNEAQ (reference sequence). The CDR3 DNA follows: TGTGCCAGCAGCCACCTTCGGGGACTAGCGGACACCGGGGAGCTGTTTTTT. Translated, it gives CASSHLRGLADTGELFF.

V gene TRBV28 combines with J gene TRBJ2-6; D unresolved. This CDR3 region has 16 residues. The germline gives CDR1 MDHEN, CDR2 SYDVKM. V was trimmed by 6 bases and J by 0 bases, leaving 12 bases between them. The CDR3 bases are TGTGCCAGCAGAACCTCTCCAGGCTCTGGGGCCAACGTCCTGACTTTC. It translates to CASRTSPGSGANVLTF.

This chain uses TRBV27 with TRBJ2-5; D is unresolved. The closer fit of TRBJ2-7 to the DNA end suggests the J call may be wrong. The germline CDR1 and CDR2 sequences are MNHEY and SMNVEV (reference sequence). The CDR3 consists of 13 residues. CDR3 sequence (DNA): TGTGCCAGCAGCCTCACAAGGTCCTACGAGCAGTACTTC. This codes for CASSLTRSYEQYF.

Comment on this clone: The junction and the germline gene differ at one end; a read error may be behind it. This specimen includes other DNA sequences encoding the same CDR3. V usage is TRBV9 and J usage is TRBJ2-7, with 7 positions matching TRBD1. The CDR3 consists of 16 residues. CDR1 SGDLS and CDR2 YYNGEE come from the germline V gene. CDR3 residues: CASSVRGQASNYEQYF. The CDR3 nucleotides are TGTGCCAGCAGCGTACGCGGACAGGCTAGCAACTACGAGCAGTACTTT.

This clone was detected once. The chain is built from TRBV4-2 and TRBJ2-5; D unclear. The germline V gene encodes CDR1 LGHNA and CDR2 YNFKEQ. Trimming removed 2 bases at V and 0 bases at J, with 7 bases between. The CDR3 has 14 amino acids. CDR3 region: CASSQTDYQETQYF. The CDR3 DNA is TGTGCCAGCAGCCAAACTGACTACCAAGAGACCCAGTACTTC.

This clone was seen a few times. The chain recombines TRBV10-1 with TRBJ2-3; D remains ambiguous. V was clipped by 0 bases and J by 4 bases, with 11 bases between them. Per the germline V gene, CDR1 is WNHNN and CDR2 is SYGVQD (reference sequence). The CDR3 totals 15 residues. CDR3 residues: CASSESGILADTQYF. The CDR3 nucleotides are TGCGCCAGCAGTGAGTCGGGTATTTTAGCAGATACGCAGTATTTT.

The genes are TRBV19 and TRBJ2-2; possibly TRBD2 for D (7 bases). This CDR3 has 16 residues. Trimming removed 9 bases at V and 0 bases at J, with 17 bases between. The V gene's germline CDR1 is LNHDA and CDR2 SQIVND (reference sequence). The chain's CDR3 is CASGGTPGSNTGELFF. Here the CDR3 DNA reads TGTGCCAGCGGGGGGACACCAGGATCGAACACCGGGGAGCTGTTTTTT.

The count of this clone is one. V gene TRBV11-2 combines with J gene TRBJ1-4; D possibly corresponds to TRBD1 (5 bases). CDR3 length: 14 residues. Trimming pared 2 bases from V and 7 bases from J, leaving 11 bases between. CDR1 SGHAT and CDR2 FQNNGV come from the germline V gene. The DNA of the CDR3 is TGTGCCAGCAGCTTACAGGGCGGGGGTGAAAAACTGTTTTTT. Amino acid sequence: CASSLQGGGEKLFF. The full variable domain, rest sourced from reference TRBV11-2 and TRBJ1-4, is EAGVAQSPRYKIIEKRQSVAFWCNPISGHATLYWYQQILGQGPKLLIQFQNNGVVDDSQLPKDRFSAERLKGVDSTLKIQPAKLEDSAVYLCASSLQGGGEKLFFGSGTQLSVL.

The genes are TRBV30 and TRBJ2-6, with TRBD1 identical over 10 bases. CDR1 and CDR2 (germline): GTSNPN, SVGIG (reference sequence). With 2 bases clipped from V and 1 base from J, the junction kept 8 bases outside the gene matches. The CDR3 spans 18 residues. The CDR3 DNA sequence: TGTGCCTGGAGTTCCGGGACAGGGGTTCGGTCTGGGGCCAACGTCCTGACTTTC. Translating it yields CAWSSGTGVRSGANVLTF. Full variable domain (rest looked up from reference TRBV30 and TRBJ2-6): SQTIHQWPATLVQPVGSPLSLECTVEGTSNPNLYWYRQAAGRGLQLLFYSVGIGQISSEVPQNLSASRPQDRQFILSSKKLLLSDSGFYLCAWSSGTGVRSGANVLTFGAGSRLTVL.

In the case of this clone: This same CDR3 is encoded by further DNA sequences in the sample. The V and J genes are TRBV6-5 and TRBJ1-4; D gene uncertain. The germline CDR1 and CDR2 sequences are MNHEY and SVGAGI. This CDR3 is built from 13 residues. Trimming stripped 2 bases from V and 5 bases from J, with 6 bases between. The CDR3 here is CASSYRLNEKLFF. Written as DNA, the CDR3 is TGTGCCAGCAGTTACCGACTCAATGAAAAACTGTTTTTT.

This clone came up once. The CDR3, as DNA: TGCGCCAGCAGCTTTGCCGGGACAGGGTCTTCCTACGAGCAGTACTTC. Its translation is CASSFAGTGSSYEQYF. The chain has TRBV5-1 and TRBJ2-7; TRBD1 aligns across 9 bases. Germline CDR1 and CDR2: SGHRS and YFSETQ. The CDR3 covers 16 residues. After removal of 2 bases from V and 1 base from J, the junction contained 7 bases not matched to a gene.